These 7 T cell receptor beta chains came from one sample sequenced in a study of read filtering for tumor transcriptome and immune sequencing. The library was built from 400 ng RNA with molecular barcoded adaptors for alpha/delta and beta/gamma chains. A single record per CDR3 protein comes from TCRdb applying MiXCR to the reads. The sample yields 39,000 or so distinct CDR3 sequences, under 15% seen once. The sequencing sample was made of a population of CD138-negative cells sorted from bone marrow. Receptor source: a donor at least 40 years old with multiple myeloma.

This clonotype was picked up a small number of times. CDR3 DNA sequence: TGTGCCAGCAGCCATCATGGCGGGGAGCTGTTTTTT. As protein: CASSHHGGELFF. The rearrangement links TRBV3-1 to TRBJ2-2; D remains unclear. The germline V gene has CDR1 LGHDT and CDR2 YNNKEL (reference sequence). This CDR3 is 12 amino acids long. Trimming took 3 bases from V and 7 from J, leaving 6 bases between them.

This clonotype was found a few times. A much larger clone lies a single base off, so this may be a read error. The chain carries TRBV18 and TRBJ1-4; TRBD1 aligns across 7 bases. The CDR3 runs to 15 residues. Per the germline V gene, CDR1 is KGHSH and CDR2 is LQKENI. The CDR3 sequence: CASSPSGTVNEKLVF. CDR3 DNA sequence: TGTGCCAGCTCACCTTCCGGGACAGTTAATGAAAAACTGGTTTTT.

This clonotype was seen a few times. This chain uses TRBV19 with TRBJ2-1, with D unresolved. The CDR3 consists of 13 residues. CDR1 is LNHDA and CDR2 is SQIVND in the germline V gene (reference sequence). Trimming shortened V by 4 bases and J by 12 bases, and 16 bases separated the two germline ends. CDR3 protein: CASSTPGPHAQFF. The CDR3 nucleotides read TGTGCCAGTAGTACTCCGGGTCCCCATGCGCAGTTCTTC.

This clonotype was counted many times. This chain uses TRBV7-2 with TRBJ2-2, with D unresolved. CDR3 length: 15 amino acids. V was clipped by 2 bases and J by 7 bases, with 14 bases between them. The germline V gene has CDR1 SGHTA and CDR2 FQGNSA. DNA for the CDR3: TGTGCCAGCAGCTTAATGGGCAGTCGAAACGGGGAGCTGTTTTTT. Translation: CASSLMGSRNGELFF.

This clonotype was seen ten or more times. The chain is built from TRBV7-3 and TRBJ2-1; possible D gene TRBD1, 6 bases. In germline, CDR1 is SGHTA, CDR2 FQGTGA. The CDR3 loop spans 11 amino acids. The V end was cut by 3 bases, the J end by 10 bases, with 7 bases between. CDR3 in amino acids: CASSLGAEQFF. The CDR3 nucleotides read TGTGCCAGCAGCTTGGGGGCGGAGCAGTTCTTC.

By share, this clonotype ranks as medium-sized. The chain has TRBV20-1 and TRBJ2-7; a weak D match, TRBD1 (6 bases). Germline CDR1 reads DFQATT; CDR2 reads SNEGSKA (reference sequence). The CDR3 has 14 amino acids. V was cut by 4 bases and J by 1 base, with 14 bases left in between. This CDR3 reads CSATTDSISYEQYF. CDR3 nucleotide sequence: TGCAGTGCTACCACGGACAGTATATCCTACGAGCAGTACTTC.

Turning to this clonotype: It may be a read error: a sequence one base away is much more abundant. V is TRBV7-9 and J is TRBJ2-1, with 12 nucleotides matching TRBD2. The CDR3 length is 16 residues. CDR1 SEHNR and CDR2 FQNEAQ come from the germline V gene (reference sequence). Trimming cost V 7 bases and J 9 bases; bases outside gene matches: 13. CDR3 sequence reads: CASNTRTSGADGEQFF. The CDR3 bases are TGTGCCAGCAACACGCGGACTAGCGGGGCAGACGGTGAGCAGTTCTTC.